This entry concerns a single T cell receptor beta chain. The antigen this receptor binds is unknown. The record has no base qualities; no much larger clone is one base away. Taken from the germline V gene, the CDR1 and CDR2 loops are KGHSH and LQKENI. From cysteine to phenylalanine, the CDR3 is 13 amino acids long. The CDR3 DNA has 39 bases and is translated from base 1. The V end loses 4 bases and the J end loses 4 bases, and a stretch of 8 bases separates them. This record belongs to a study of control samples from healthy donors and cancer patients (dated by TCRdb to 2018 to 2020). To prepare the library, the immunoSEQ multiplex PCR assay was applied. Drawn from immuneACCESS, this table holds only the in-frame rearrangements with V and J called that TCRdb kept. Clones are partly lost; checked studies trace under half to an unresolved V gene and leave the rest unexplained. This sample lists some 140,000 clones; roughly 94% were detected once. The leading ten clones occupy around 6.1% of the sample.

Material: blood. The chain is encoded by TRBV18 joined to TRBJ1-5, and the D gene may be TRBD1, 6 bases matching. The TCR comes from a man between 35 and 55 years old in good health. The CDR3 protein: CASSRTDNQPQHF. Here is the DNA: TGTGCCAGCTCACGGACAGATAATCAGCCCCAGCATTTT.